These 30 T cell receptor beta chains were sequenced from one sample in a study of T-cell reconstitution after alpha-beta-depleted transplantation in children. A TCRbeta library incorporating unique molecular identifiers was prepared. Via MiXCR, TCRdb re-called the PCR reads, giving one row per CDR3 protein. The sample lists hundreds of thousands of distinct CDR3 sequences, over 10% occurring once. The source was PBMCs, mostly from graft donor cells, collected 360 days after TCRalphabeta/CD19-depleted stem cell transplant. The receptors originated from a male patient younger than 18 who had a stem cell transplant for acute myeloid leukemia, so the T cells may come from the graft donor.

The sample holds many counts of this clonotype. The chain couples TRBV7-2 to TRBJ2-3; 9 bases align to TRBD2. With V trimmed by 7 bases and J by 2 bases, 13 bases remained unmatched. This CDR3 is 17 amino acids long. Germline lookup yields CDR1 SGHTA and CDR2 FQGNSA. The CDR3 DNA is TGTGCCAGCAACCCTCGGGGTAGCGGGAGTCTCACAGATACGCAGTATTTT. It translates to CASNPRGSGSLTDTQYF.

This clonotype has just a few counts. The V and J genes are TRBV24-1 and TRBJ2-7; D tentatively reads TRBD1 or TRBD2 (5 bases each). CDR1 and CDR2 (germline): KGHDR, SFDVKD. Trimming left V 1 base short and J 2 bases short, with 11 bases between. The CDR3 runs to 15 residues. In DNA, the CDR3 is TGTGCCACCAGTGATTTCCGGGACGGCACCTACGAGCAGTACTTC. As protein: CATSDFRDGTYEQYF.

This clonotype showed up just a few times. The rearrangement uses TRBV27 and TRBJ2-7; TRBD2 agrees at 8 bases. Looked up from germline, CDR1 is MNHEY and CDR2 is SMNVEV (reference sequence). This CDR3 comprises 15 residues. The J segment lost 5 bases and the V segment lost 5 bases, leaving 11 bases of the junction unmatched. DNA of the CDR3: TGTGCCAGCAGTCTCCCCAGCGGGAGCTTTGACGAGCAGTACTTC. Its protein product is CASSLPSGSFDEQYF.

This clonotype was picked up many times. The rearrangement links TRBV11-2 to TRBJ2-3; 7 nucleotides match TRBD2. J lost 2 bases, V lost 3 bases, and 5 bases had no gene match. Germline assignment: CDR1 SGHAT and CDR2 FQNNGV. This CDR3 spans 15 amino acids. The CDR3 loop is CASSLIAGHTDTQYF. CDR3 in DNA: TGTGCCAGCAGCTTGATAGCGGGCCACACAGATACGCAGTATTTT.

Ten or more counts support this clonotype. For the CDR3, the DNA is TGTGCCAGCAGTTTACGGGCCGTCCCTAACAATGAGCAGTTCTTC. This gives the protein CASSLRAVPNNEQFF. The rearrangement links TRBV28 to TRBJ2-1; no clear D. The CDR3 has 15 residues. Germline loops: CDR1 MDHEN, CDR2 SYDVKM. The germline V and J ends were trimmed by 2 bases and 5 bases, with 13 bases remaining between them.

This clonotype turned up a few times. V and J are TRBV29-1 and TRBJ2-1; TRBD2 matches at 16 bases. CDR3 size: 14 residues. V trimming: 6 bases; J trimming: 9 bases; junction bases outside the gene matches: 5. Germline lookup yields CDR1 SQVTM and CDR2 ANQGSEA. The CDR3 sequence is CSVGTSGRGGEQFF. CDR3 sequence (DNA): TGCAGCGTCGGGACTAGCGGGAGGGGGGGTGAGCAGTTCTTC.

The table lists this clonotype with a few counts. This chain uses TRBV30 with TRBJ2-1; TRBD2 matches 8 bases. This CDR3 region has 10 residues. V shed 3 bases and J 16 bases; nucleotides not matched to a gene: 5. Germline-derived CDR1 and CDR2 are GTSNPN and SVGIG (reference sequence). In DNA, the CDR3 is TGTGCCTGGAGACAGGGACTAGAATTCTTC. Translated: CAWRQGLEFF.

This clonotype was detected ten times or more. The V call is TRBV29-1, the J call TRBJ2-1; 12 positions agree with TRBD2. This CDR3 comprises 14 residues. Germline V gene sequence: CDR1 SQVTM, CDR2 ANQGSEA. The J segment lost 8 bases and the V segment lost 1 base, leaving 3 bases of the junction unmatched. The CDR3 protein is CSVEGLAGVDEQFF. CDR3 nucleotides: TGCAGCGTTGAAGGACTAGCGGGAGTGGATGAGCAGTTCTTC.

In its sample, this clonotype was seen a few times. This chain connects TRBV28 to TRBJ1-3, with D tentatively TRBD1 (5 bases). The CDR3 runs 15 residues. V lost 4 bases to trimming and J lost 0 bases, with 10 bases between them. The germline gives CDR1 MDHEN, CDR2 SYDVKM. CDR3 coding DNA: TGTGCCAGCAGTTCCCAGGGTTTCTCTGGAAACACCATATATTTT. Protein product: CASSSQGFSGNTIYF.

CDR3 coding DNA: TGTGCCAGCAGTTTAGAAGGGAGACAGGCCACCTTC. It encodes CASSLEGRQATF. The rearrangement links TRBV28 to TRBJ1-2, with a weak D call TRBD1 (6 bases). This CDR3 is built from 12 residues. CDR1 is MDHEN and CDR2 is SYDVKM in the germline V gene. The V end was cut by 2 bases, the J end by 13 bases, with 14 bases between.

This clonotype was seen a few times. The rearrangement joins TRBV4-3 to TRBJ2-1; 7 bases are shared with TRBD2. The CDR3 covers 18 residues. From germline, CDR1 is LGHNA and CDR2 YSLEER. V shed 1 base, J shed 2 bases, and the junction held 11 bases outside the gene matches. The CDR3 sequence is CASSQGTRERGPYNEQFF. The CDR3 DNA follows: TGCGCCAGCAGCCAAGGGACTAGAGAAAGAGGCCCCTACAATGAGCAGTTCTTC.

This clonotype was counted between two and nine times. This chain joins TRBV6-1 and TRBJ2-3; possible D gene TRBD2, 6 bases. Per germline, CDR1 MNHNS and CDR2 SASEGT. V was shortened by 5 bases and J by 1 base, with 19 bases between the two germline ends. The CDR3 length is 17 residues. DNA of the CDR3: TGTGCCAGCAGTCAAACGGGACTCCGGCCGGGCACAGATACGCAGTATTTT. The encoded protein is CASSQTGLRPGTDTQYF.

J is TRBJ2-7 and V is TRBV20-1; 12 bases align to TRBD2. Germline CDR1 and CDR2: DFQATT and SNEGSKA (reference sequence). With 0 bases clipped from V and 2 bases from J, the junction kept 8 bases outside the gene matches. CDR3 length equals 17 residues. CDR3 sequence reads: CSARDLSGLAGPYEQYF. The CDR3 region has the DNA TGCAGTGCTAGAGATCTATCGGGACTAGCGGGTCCCTACGAGCAGTACTTC.

The rearrangement uses TRBV21-1 and TRBJ1-3. TRBV21-1 is reported as a pseudogene. This CDR3 has 16 amino acids. CDR3 sequence reads: CASSSRTASSGNTIYF. The CDR3 coding sequence is TGTGCCAGCAGCTCCAGGACGGCCAGCTCTGGAAACACCATATATTTT.

This clonotype was found a few times. The V gene is TRBV5-1, the J gene TRBJ2-1; 7 positions match TRBD2. The germline V gene has CDR1 SGHRS and CDR2 YFSETQ. This CDR3 has 17 residues. Germline trimming cut 2 bases from V and 7 bases from J; bases unmatched to any gene: 15. The CDR3 loop is CASSFRERGGSKNEQFF. In DNA form, the CDR3 reads TGCGCCAGCAGCTTCCGAGAGAGGGGCGGGAGTAAAAATGAGCAGTTCTTC.

This clonotype was seen at least ten times. The chain combines TRBV12-3 or TRBV12-4 with TRBJ2-5, with D unclear. This CDR3 region has 11 residues. V lost 6 bases, J lost 4 bases, and 6 bases lay in between. Here the CDR3 reads CASRILETQYF. The CDR3 coding sequence is TGTGCCAGCAGAATATTAGAGACCCAGTACTTC.

The V gene is TRBV12-5, the J gene TRBJ2-2; tentative D call: TRBD2 (5 bases). V dropped 2 bases and J dropped 6 bases, with 13 bases sitting between them. CDR3 length: 15 amino acids. Germline values: CDR1 LGHNT, CDR2 FRNRAP. CDR3 sequence (DNA): TGTGCTAGTGGTTTGTACCGGGGTGGCGCCGGGGAGCTGTTTTTT. Its protein product is CASGLYRGGAGELFF. Drawing the rest from reference TRBV12-5 and TRBJ2-2, the complete variable domain is DARVTQTPRHKVTEMGQEVTMRCQPILGHNTVFWYRQTMMQGLELLAYFRNRAPLDDSGMPKDRFSAEMPDATLATLKIQPSEPRDSAVYFCASGLYRGGAGELFFGEGSRLTVL.

This clonotype was recorded many times. An end of the junction differs from the germline gene, which may be a read error. The chain combines TRBV7-7 with TRBJ2-7; 8 bases are shared with TRBD2. This CDR3 is 15 amino acids long. The germline V gene has CDR1 SSHAT and CDR2 FNYEAQ (reference sequence). The CDR3 loop is CASSPTFGTSYEQYF. For the CDR3, the DNA is TGTGCTAGCAGCCCGACGTTCGGGACTAGCTACGAGCAGTACTTC.

This clonotype was detected a few times. CDR3 bases: TGCGCCAGCAGCTTGGACCCAGAATACTACGAGCAGTACTTC. Translating gives CASSLDPEYYEQYF. This sequence joins TRBV5-1 and TRBJ2-7; the D is unclear. The CDR3 length is 14 residues. Germline V gene sequence: CDR1 SGHRS, CDR2 YFSETQ. V gave up 0 bases and J gave up 3 bases, with 10 bases separating them.

At least ten counts were recorded for this clonotype. The rearrangement uses TRBV29-1 and TRBJ2-6, with a tentative D call TRBD1 (5 bases). The ends were cut back, 5 bases at V and 2 bases at J, with 7 bases in the middle. Per the germline V gene, CDR1 is SQVTM and CDR2 is ANQGSEA. This CDR3 comprises 13 residues. CDR3 residues: CSVKGAGANVLTF. The CDR3 coding sequence is TGCAGCGTTAAAGGGGCTGGGGCCAACGTCCTGACTTTC.

This clonotype appeared a few times. J is TRBJ2-2 and V is TRBV12-3 or TRBV12-4; 7 nucleotides agree with TRBD2. Trimming cost V 9 bases and J 0 bases; bases outside gene matches: 22. This CDR3 is built from 20 residues. The CDR3 DNA sequence: TGTGCCAGTTCAACTACCTTCCCCTTTCTAGCGGAGACGAACACCGGGGAGCTGTTTTTT. This translates into CASSTTFPFLAETNTGELFF.

This clonotype was recorded a few times. The J gene is TRBJ2-2, the V gene TRBV27, with TRBD2 matching over 11 bases. With 3 bases clipped from V and 3 bases from J, the junction kept 6 bases outside the gene matches. Germline CDR1 reads MNHEY; CDR2 reads SMNVEV (reference sequence). The CDR3 runs 17 residues. The CDR3: CASSFVAGGPDTGELFF. As DNA, the CDR3 is TGTGCCAGCAGTTTCGTAGCGGGAGGGCCGGACACCGGGGAGCTGTTTTTT.

This clonotype was detected a few times. The chain is built from TRBV29-1 and TRBJ1-2; D remains ambiguous. V was clipped by 3 bases and J by 0 bases, with 17 bases between them. The CDR3 has 16 amino acids. Germline V gives CDR1 SQVTM, CDR2 ANQGSEA. This chain's CDR3 is CSVEKAGGVANYGYTF. The CDR3, as DNA: TGCAGCGTTGAGAAGGCAGGCGGCGTAGCTAACTATGGCTACACCTTC.

This clonotype occurred many times. V is TRBV20-1 and J is TRBJ2-7, with D possibly matching TRBD1 (6 bases). The CDR3 runs to 14 residues. V was cut by 2 bases and J by 0 bases, with 11 bases left in between. CDR1 and CDR2 (germline): DFQATT, SNEGSKA (reference sequence). This chain's CDR3 is CSARPPTGSYEQYF. The CDR3 DNA reads as TGCAGTGCTAGACCCCCGACAGGCTCCTACGAGCAGTACTTC.

This clonotype was observed a few times. The chain employs TRBV6-5 and TRBJ2-1; 10 nucleotides match TRBD2. Losses at the gene ends were 0 bases for V and 4 bases for J; bases not matched to a gene: 6. Germline-derived CDR1 and CDR2 are MNHEY and SVGAGI. This CDR3 has 17 residues. CDR3 in amino acids: CASSYSLAGVHYNEQFF. The CDR3 coding sequence is TGTGCCAGCAGTTACTCCCTAGCGGGAGTTCATTACAATGAGCAGTTCTTC.

At least ten counts were recorded for this clonotype. The chain is built from TRBV29-1 and TRBJ2-7; 7 nucleotides match TRBD1. The CDR3 is 12 residues long. V lost 5 bases and J lost 2; bases outside the gene matches: 3. Germline CDR1 and CDR2: SQVTM and ANQGSEA. CDR3 DNA sequence: TGCAGCGTTTCGGGACAGCCCTACGAGCAGTACTTC. This encodes CSVSGQPYEQYF.

This CDR3 is CASSYLGRTGAETQYF. The CDR3 coding sequence is TGTGCCAGCAGTTACCTAGGTCGGACAGGGGCCGAGACCCAGTACTTC. The rearrangement joins TRBV28 to TRBJ2-5; TRBD1 matches at 9 bases. Germline trimming cut 4 bases from V and 5 bases from J; bases unmatched to any gene: 11. The CDR3 covers 16 residues. Looked up from germline, CDR1 is MDHEN and CDR2 is SYDVKM.

This clonotype turned up a few times. The chain employs TRBV4-3 and TRBJ2-5; tentatively, D is TRBD2 (6 bases). The V and J ends lost 4 bases and 0 bases respectively, with 12 bases between them. The CDR3 is made up of 15 amino acids. Germline CDR1 and CDR2: LGHNA and YSLEER. This CDR3 reads CASSLEEGYQETQYF. DNA of the CDR3: TGCGCCAGCAGCCTCGAGGAGGGGTACCAAGAGACCCAGTACTTC.

The chain links TRBV20-1 to TRBJ2-5; D is perhaps TRBD1 (5 bases). V lost 5 bases, J lost 5 bases, and 18 bases lay in between. Per the germline V gene, CDR1 is DFQATT and CDR2 is SNEGSKA (reference sequence). CDR3 length equals 14 residues. The CDR3 is CSAQTDPHGETQYF. The CDR3 DNA sequence: TGCAGTGCTCAGACAGACCCACATGGGGAGACCCAGTACTTC.

This clonotype showed up just a few times. The CDR3 DNA reads as TGTGCCAGCATCAAAGACAGGGCCTACAATGAGCAGTTCTTC. As protein: CASIKDRAYNEQFF. The chain is built from TRBV6-2 or TRBV6-3 and TRBJ2-1; 7 bases match TRBD1. The length of the CDR3 is 14 residues. Germline V gives CDR1 MNHEY, CDR2 SVGEGT. V lost 7 bases, J lost 2 bases, and 5 bases stayed unmatched.